These T cell receptor beta chains were read from a single sample in a study of shared clonotypes between healthy human individuals. Assay: immunoSEQ multiplex PCR; the TCRdb copy retains only in-frame clones and omits some. The sample records 950,000 to 1,100,000 clones, about 70% being singletons. The source material was memory CD4+ T cells sorted from blood. Every receptor here comes from a man younger than 35 in good health. Both conserved end residues are part of each CDR3. Each record gives: J gene, clone size, D gene, V gene, CDR3 DNA, CDR3 protein. D genes are given only for firm matches. For some rows the clone size is stated as once, few or many, or as a class when expanded; others skip it.

TRBJ1-5,.,.,TRBV4-1,TGCGCCAGCAGCCAGATCGACAGGTTCAATCAGCCCCAGCATTTT,CASSQIDRFNQPQHF
TRBJ1-6,few,.,TRBV2,TGTGCCAGCAGTGCCGGGGGACTGGAGAATTCACCCCTCCACTTT,CASSAGGLENSPLHF
TRBJ1-3,many,.,TRBV7-2,TGTGCCAGCAGCCCGGCTGCTGGAAACACCATATATTTT,CASSPAAGNTIYF
TRBJ1-1,.,TRBD1,TRBV28,TGTGCCAGCAGCTCAGGGGGAATGAACACTGAAGCTTTCTTT,CASSSGGMNTEAFF
TRBJ2-2,.,.,TRBV7-2,TGTGCCAGCAGCTGGGGGACCGTGACCGGGGAGCTGTTTTTT,CASSWGTVTGELFF
TRBJ2-2,.,.,TRBV5-5,TGTGCCAGCAGCTTGGGCCAGAACACCGGGGAGCTGTTTTTT,CASSLGQNTGELFF
TRBJ1-4,once,.,TRBV7-2,TGTGCCAGCAGCTTAGCCCAGACTTCCTCGAATGAAAAACTGTTTTTT,CASSLAQTSSNEKLFF
TRBJ1-5,.,.,TRBV7-2,TGTGCCAGCAGCGCACAAGCGGGGAGTAATCAGCCCCAGCATTTT,CASSAQAGSNQPQHF
TRBJ2-1,.,TRBD2,TRBV5-1,TGCGCCAGCAGCTTCGGGGCGGGAGCGGAGCTCTCCTACAATGAGCAGTTCTTC,CASSFGAGAELSYNEQFF
TRBJ2-3,few,TRBD2,TRBV11-2,TGTGCCAGCACCCGGGGGGACCCAGGAGATACGCAGTATTTT,CASTRGDPGDTQYF
TRBJ2-3,.,TRBD1,TRBV5-1,TGCGCCAGCAGCTTGGGAAGGGGGCGGGGCACAGATACGCAGTATTTT,CASSLGRGRGTDTQYF
TRBJ1-3,.,TRBD1,TRBV19,TGTGCCAGTAGTGCCCCGGGGACAGAACGGAACACCATATATTTT,CASSAPGTERNTIYF
TRBJ2-5,.,TRBD1,TRBV18,TGTGCCAGCTCACCGGACAGGAGGGAGACCCAGTACTTC,CASSPDRRETQYF
TRBJ1-2,.,.,TRBV29-1,TGCAGCGTTGAAGATCTTCAGGGTAGGGGTTCGAACTATGGCTACACCTTC,CSVEDLQGRGSNYGYTF
TRBJ2-3,once,TRBD2,TRBV15,TGTGCCACCAGCAGTTTGGAGCGGGGGGGCACAGATACGCAGTATTTT,CATSSLERGGTDTQYF
TRBJ1-2,once,.,TRBV6-5,TGTGCCAGCAGGGGGGGGCAGGGAAGCTATGGCTACACCTTC,CASRGGQGSYGYTF
TRBJ2-7,.,.,TRBV4-1,TGCGCCAGCAGCCAAGTACGCAGCTCCTACGAGCAGTACTTC,CASSQVRSSYEQYF
TRBJ1-2,.,TRBD1,TRBV5-1,TGCGCCAGCAGCCCCAGACAGGGAGCCCCGAATTATGGCTACACCTTC,CASSPRQGAPNYGYTF
TRBJ1-2,.,.,TRBV6-6,TGTGCCAGCAGTTATAGTTCGGACCGGAGGAACTATGGCTACACCTTC,CASSYSSDRRNYGYTF
TRBJ2-3,few,.,TRBV5-1,TGCGCCAGCAGCTTAGGGAGCACAGATACGCAGTATTTT,CASSLGSTDTQYF
TRBJ2-3,.,TRBD2,TRBV5-6,TGTGCCAGCAGCTTGTTGGGACTAGCGGGAGTCGAGGCAGATACGCAGTATTTT,CASSLLGLAGVEADTQYF
TRBJ1-2,.,.,TRBV5-4,TGTGCCAGCAGCTTGACAGCGAACTATGGCTACACCTTC,CASSLTANYGYTF
TRBJ2-3,.,TRBD2,TRBV5-4,TGTGCCAGCAGCCTACGGACTAGCGCAGATACGCAGTATTTT,CASSLRTSADTQYF
TRBJ2-5,.,TRBD2,TRBV5-4,TGTGCCAGCAGCCTAGCGGGGGGCCGGGGGAACCAAGAGACCCAGTACTTC,CASSLAGGRGNQETQYF
TRBJ2-7,.,.,TRBV6-1,TGTGCCAGCAGTCCCTGGATGCAGGGGACCTACGAGCAGTACTTC,CASSPWMQGTYEQYF
TRBJ1-1,.,.,TRBV27,TGTGCCAGCAGTTTATATTCGGGGAACACTGAAGCTTTCTTT,CASSLYSGNTEAFF
TRBJ2-2,.,TRBD2,TRBV7-8,TGTGCCAGCACCAACGGGAGGGGACGCCTGAACACCGGGGAGCTGTTTTTT,CASTNGRGRLNTGELFF
TRBJ1-5,few,.,TRBV19,TGTGCCAGTACCGAAGGGGCCCGAGGAGGCAATCAGCCCCAGCATTTT,CASTEGARGGNQPQHF
TRBJ1-2,.,.,TRBV4-1,TGCGCCAGCAGCCAAGATCTTTGGGGAACCTATGGCTACACCTTC,CASSQDLWGTYGYTF
TRBJ2-5,.,TRBD1,TRBV5-8,TGTGCCAGCAGCCCGGGACAGGGTGGGGAGACCCAGTACTTC,CASSPGQGGETQYF
TRBJ2-3,.,.,TRBV6-5,TGTGCCAGCAGGTGGATAGATACGCAGTATTTT,CASRWIDTQYF
TRBJ2-1,.,TRBD2,TRBV5-1,TGCGCCAGCAGCGGGACTAGCGGGACTTGGAATGAGCAGTTCTTC,CASSGTSGTWNEQFF
TRBJ1-4,.,.,TRBV27,TGTGCCAGCAGTTTTGGGTCCTTAGGCACTAATGAAAAACTGTTTTTT,CASSFGSLGTNEKLFF
TRBJ2-5,.,.,TRBV18,TGTGCCAGCTCACCCTTGGCAGGGACCCAAGAGACCCAGTACTTC,CASSPLAGTQETQYF
TRBJ2-3,.,.,TRBV19,TGTGCCAGTAGTTACTTCGGCGGGGGCACAGATACGCAGTATTTT,CASSYFGGGTDTQYF
TRBJ2-5,few,.,TRBV5-1,TGCGCCAGCAGCTTCGGGACCGTCGGGTTGGAGACCCAGTACTTC,CASSFGTVGLETQYF
TRBJ1-3,.,.,TRBV10-3,TGTGCCATCGGCCTGGGGGGAAGCTCTGGAAACACCATATATTTT,CAIGLGGSSGNTIYF
TRBJ1-6,.,TRBD1,TRBV5-6,TGTGCCAGCAGCGCGGGACAGAGGTTCTATAATTCACCCCTCCACTTT,CASSAGQRFYNSPLHF
TRBJ1-6,.,.,TRBV5-1,TGCGCCAGCAGCGCAACAGGGAGCTCCTATAATTCACCCCTCCACTTT,CASSATGSSYNSPLHF
TRBJ2-5,.,TRBD2,TRBV5-1,TGCGCCAGCAGCTGGGGGACTAGCGGGAGGGCCAGTCAAGAGACCCAGTACTTC,CASSWGTSGRASQETQYF
TRBJ2-3,.,TRBD2,TRBV7-2,TGTGCCAGCAGCCTCGGACTAGCGGGAGGCACAGATACGCAGTATTTT,CASSLGLAGGTDTQYF
TRBJ1-1,.,.,TRBV5-1,TGCGCCAGCAGCTTGGACCGAAACACTGAAGCTTTCTTT,CASSLDRNTEAFF
TRBJ2-5,.,TRBD1,TRBV29-1,TGCAGCGTTTGGGAACAGGGGGCTGAGACCCAGTACTTC,CSVWEQGAETQYF
TRBJ1-5,.,TRBD1,TRBV7-2,TGTGCCAGCAGCCGGGACAGGGCTGGCGGTCAGCCCCAGCATTTT,CASSRDRAGGQPQHF
TRBJ2-3,.,.,TRBV28,TGTGCCAGCAGTTTGACAGATACGCAGTATTTT,CASSLTDTQYF
TRBJ2-7,.,TRBD2,TRBV11-2,TGTGCCAGCAGCTTAGGGACTAGCGGCTCCTACGAGCAGTACTTC,CASSLGTSGSYEQYF
TRBJ2-5,.,TRBD2,TRBV19,TGTGCCAGTAGTACCATACTAGCGGGGACTCAAGAGACCCAGTACTTC,CASSTILAGTQETQYF
TRBJ2-3,few,.,TRBV5-1,TGCGCCAGCAGCTTGAGGGGGGCTAGCGTTCGCACAGATACGCAGTATTTT,CASSLRGASVRTDTQYF
TRBJ1-5,.,.,TRBV30,TGTGCCTGGAGTAAGGCAGGGGATCAGCCCCAGCATTTT,CAWSKAGDQPQHF
TRBJ2-5,.,.,TRBV2,TGTGCCAGCAGTGAAGTCGGCAGTCCCCAAGAGACCCAGTACTTC,CASSEVGSPQETQYF
TRBJ2-1,.,.,TRBV2,TGTGCCAGCAGTGCTAGACATAGCTCGTTCAATGAGCAGTTCTTC,CASSARHSSFNEQFF
TRBJ1-1,few,.,TRBV28,TGTGCCAGCAGCCAACAAAGCTACACTGAAGCTTTCTTT,CASSQQSYTEAFF
TRBJ1-1,.,.,TRBV7-2,TGTGCCAGCAGATCTAGTTTCGGGAACACTGAAGCTTTCTTT,CASRSSFGNTEAFF
TRBJ1-2,.,.,TRBV7-9,TGTGCCAGCAGCTTCAGGGGAGGGCGTCGCGGCTACACCTTC,CASSFRGGRRGYTF